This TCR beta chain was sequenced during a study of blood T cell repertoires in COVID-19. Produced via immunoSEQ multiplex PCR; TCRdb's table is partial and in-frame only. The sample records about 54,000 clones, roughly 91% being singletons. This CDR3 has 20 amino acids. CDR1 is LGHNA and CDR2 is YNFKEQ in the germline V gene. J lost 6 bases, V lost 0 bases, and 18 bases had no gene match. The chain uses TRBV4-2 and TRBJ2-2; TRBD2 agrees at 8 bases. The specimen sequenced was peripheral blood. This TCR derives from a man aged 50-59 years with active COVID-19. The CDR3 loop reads CASSQERQIAGFTGSGELFF. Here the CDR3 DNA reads TGTGCCAGCAGCCAAGAAAGACAAATAGCGGGATTTACGGGGTCCGGGGAGCTGTTTTTT.